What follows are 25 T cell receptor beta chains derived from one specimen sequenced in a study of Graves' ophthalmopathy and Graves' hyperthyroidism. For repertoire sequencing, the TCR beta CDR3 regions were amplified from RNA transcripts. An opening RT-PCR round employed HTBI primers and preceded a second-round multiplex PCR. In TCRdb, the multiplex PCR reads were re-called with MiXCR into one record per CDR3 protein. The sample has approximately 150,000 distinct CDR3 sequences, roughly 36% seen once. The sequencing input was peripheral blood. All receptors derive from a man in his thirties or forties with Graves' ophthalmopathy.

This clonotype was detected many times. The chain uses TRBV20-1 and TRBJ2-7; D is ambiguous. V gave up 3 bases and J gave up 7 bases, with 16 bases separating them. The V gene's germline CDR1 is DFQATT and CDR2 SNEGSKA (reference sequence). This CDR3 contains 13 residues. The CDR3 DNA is TGCAGTGCTAGCGGAAAGACCGAAAAGGAGCAGTACTTC. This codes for CSASGKTEKEQYF.

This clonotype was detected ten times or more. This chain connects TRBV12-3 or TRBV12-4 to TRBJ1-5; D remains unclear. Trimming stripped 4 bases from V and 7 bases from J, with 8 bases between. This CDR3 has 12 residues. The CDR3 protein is CASSWWEQPQHF. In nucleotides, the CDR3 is TGTGCCAGCAGTTGGTGGGAACAGCCCCAGCATTTT.

The DNA for the CDR3 is TGTGCCAGCAGTGCAGTAAATTCACCCCTCCACTTT. This sequence encodes CASSAVNSPLHF. The genes are TRBV28 and TRBJ1-6, with D hard to call. CDR1 and CDR2 (germline): MDHEN, SYDVKM. Trimming left V 5 bases short and J 7 bases short, with 6 bases between. This CDR3 comprises 12 residues.

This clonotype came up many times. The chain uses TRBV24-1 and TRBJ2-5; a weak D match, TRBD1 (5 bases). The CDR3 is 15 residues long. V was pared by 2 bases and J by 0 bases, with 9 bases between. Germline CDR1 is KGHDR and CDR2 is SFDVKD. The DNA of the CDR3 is TGTGCCACCAGTGATTCAGCAGGGTACCAAGAGACCCAGTACTTC. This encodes CATSDSAGYQETQYF.

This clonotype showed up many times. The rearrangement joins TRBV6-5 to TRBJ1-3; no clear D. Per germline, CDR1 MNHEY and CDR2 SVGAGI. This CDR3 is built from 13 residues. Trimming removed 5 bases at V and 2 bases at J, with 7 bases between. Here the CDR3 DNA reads TGTGCCAGCAGTCGAGATACTGGAAACACCATATATTTT. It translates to CASSRDTGNTIYF.

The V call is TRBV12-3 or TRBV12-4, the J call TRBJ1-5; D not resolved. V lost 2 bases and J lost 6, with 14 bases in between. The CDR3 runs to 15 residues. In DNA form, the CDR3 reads TGTGCCAGCAGTTTAAACCTAGGTGGCAGTCAGCCCCAGCATTTT. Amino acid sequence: CASSLNLGGSQPQHF.

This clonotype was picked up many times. The CDR3 sequence: CASSLAPGQGSSYEQYF. CDR3 in DNA: TGTGCCAGCAGCTTGGCACCGGGACAGGGAAGTTCCTACGAGCAGTACTTC. The chain carries TRBV7-2 and TRBJ2-7, with 9 bases aligning to TRBD1. V lost 3 bases to trimming and J lost 1 base; unmatched junction nucleotides: 10. From germline, CDR1 is SGHTA and CDR2 FQGNSA. This CDR3 is 17 amino acids long.

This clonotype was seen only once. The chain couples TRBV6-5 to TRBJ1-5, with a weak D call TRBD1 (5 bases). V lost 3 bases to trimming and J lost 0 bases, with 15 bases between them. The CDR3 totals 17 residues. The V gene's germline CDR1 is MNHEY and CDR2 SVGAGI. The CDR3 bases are TGTGCCAGCAGTTATCGGGGCAGGGCATATAGCAATCAGCCCCAGCATTTT. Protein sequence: CASSYRGRAYSNQPQHF.

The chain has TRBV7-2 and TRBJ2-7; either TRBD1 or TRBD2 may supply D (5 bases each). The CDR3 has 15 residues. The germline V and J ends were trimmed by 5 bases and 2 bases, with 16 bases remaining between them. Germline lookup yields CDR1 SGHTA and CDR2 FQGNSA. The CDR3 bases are TGTGCCAGCAGCCATACCGGGACCAGGACCTACGAGCAGTACTTC. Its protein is CASSHTGTRTYEQYF.

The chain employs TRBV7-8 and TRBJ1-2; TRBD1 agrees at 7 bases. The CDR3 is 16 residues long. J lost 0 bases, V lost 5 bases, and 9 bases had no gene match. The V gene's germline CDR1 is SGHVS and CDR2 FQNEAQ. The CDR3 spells CASSPTTGASNYGYTF. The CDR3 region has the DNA TGTGCCAGCAGCCCGACCACAGGGGCCTCTAACTATGGCTACACCTTC.

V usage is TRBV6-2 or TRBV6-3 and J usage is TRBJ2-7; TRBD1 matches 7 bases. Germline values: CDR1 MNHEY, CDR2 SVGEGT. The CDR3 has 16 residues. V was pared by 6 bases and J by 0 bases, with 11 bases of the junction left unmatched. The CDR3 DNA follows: TGTGCCAGCAGCGAGGTAGGGGGCCCCCGCTCCTACGAGCAGTACTTC. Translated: CASSEVGGPRSYEQYF.

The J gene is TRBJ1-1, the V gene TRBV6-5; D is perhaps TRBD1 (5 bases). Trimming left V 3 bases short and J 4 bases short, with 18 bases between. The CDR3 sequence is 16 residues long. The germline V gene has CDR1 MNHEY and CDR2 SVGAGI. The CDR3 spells CASSYPGPPGGTEAFF. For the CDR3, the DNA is TGTGCCAGCAGTTATCCGGGACCCCCGGGCGGCACTGAAGCTTTCTTT.

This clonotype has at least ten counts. The CDR3 nucleotides read TGTGCCAGCAGGAGACAGGGGCTTGGCTATGGCTACACCTTC. This sequence encodes CASRRQGLGYGYTF. The chain links TRBV12-3 or TRBV12-4 to TRBJ1-2; 8 nucleotides align to TRBD1. The CDR3 consists of 14 residues. Trimming cost V 6 bases and J 4 bases; bases outside gene matches: 7.

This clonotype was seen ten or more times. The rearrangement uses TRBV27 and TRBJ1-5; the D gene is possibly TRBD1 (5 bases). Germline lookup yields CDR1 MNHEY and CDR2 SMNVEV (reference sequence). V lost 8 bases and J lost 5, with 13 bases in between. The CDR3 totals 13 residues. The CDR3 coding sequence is TGTGCCAGCGCAAACTGGGGGGATCAGCCCCAGCATTTT. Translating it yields CASANWGDQPQHF.

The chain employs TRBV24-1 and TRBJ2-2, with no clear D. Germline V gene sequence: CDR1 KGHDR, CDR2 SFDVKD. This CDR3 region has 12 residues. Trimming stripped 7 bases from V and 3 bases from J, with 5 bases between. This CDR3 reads CATSIYTGELFF. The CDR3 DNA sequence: TGTGCCACCAGCATCTACACCGGGGAGCTGTTTTTT.

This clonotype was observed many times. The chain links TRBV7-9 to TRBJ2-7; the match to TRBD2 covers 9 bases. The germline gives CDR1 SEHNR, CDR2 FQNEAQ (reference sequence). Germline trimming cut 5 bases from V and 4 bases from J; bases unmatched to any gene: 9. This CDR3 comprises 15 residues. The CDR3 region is CASSPLSSGIYEQYF. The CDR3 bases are TGTGCCAGCAGCCCCCTATCTAGCGGGATATACGAGCAGTACTTC.

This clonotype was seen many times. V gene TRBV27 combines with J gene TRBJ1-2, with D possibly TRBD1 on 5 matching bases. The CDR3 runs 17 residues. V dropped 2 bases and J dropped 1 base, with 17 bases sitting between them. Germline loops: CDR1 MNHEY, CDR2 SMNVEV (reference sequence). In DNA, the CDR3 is TGTGCCAGCAGTTTAGTGGGGCCGCGTTACCTTAACTATGGCTACACCTTC. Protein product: CASSLVGPRYLNYGYTF.

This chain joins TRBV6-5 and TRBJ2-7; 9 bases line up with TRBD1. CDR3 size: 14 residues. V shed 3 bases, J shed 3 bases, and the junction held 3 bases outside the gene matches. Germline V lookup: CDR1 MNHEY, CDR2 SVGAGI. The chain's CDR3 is CASSYPDRGYEQYF. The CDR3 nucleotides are TGTGCCAGCAGTTATCCGGACAGGGGCTACGAGCAGTACTTC.

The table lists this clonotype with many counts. The CDR3 reads CASSLEGVGAYEQYF. For the CDR3, the DNA is TGTGCCAGCAGTTTAGAAGGGGTCGGGGCCTACGAGCAGTACTTC. The V and J genes are TRBV12-3 or TRBV12-4 and TRBJ2-7, with D perhaps TRBD1 or TRBD2 (5 bases each). The CDR3 extends over 15 amino acids. With 1 base removed from V and 2 bases from J, the gap between germline ends came to 12 bases.

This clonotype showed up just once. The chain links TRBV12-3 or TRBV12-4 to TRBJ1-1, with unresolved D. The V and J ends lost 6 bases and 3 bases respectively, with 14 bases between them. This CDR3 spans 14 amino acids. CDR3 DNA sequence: TGTGCCAGCAGATCGACAACCCGGGACACTGAAGCTTTCTTT. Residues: CASRSTTRDTEAFF.

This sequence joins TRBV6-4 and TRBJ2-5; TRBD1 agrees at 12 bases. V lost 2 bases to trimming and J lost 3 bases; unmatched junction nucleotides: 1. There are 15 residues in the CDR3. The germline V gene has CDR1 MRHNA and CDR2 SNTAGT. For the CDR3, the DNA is TGTGCCAGCAGTGACGGGACAGGGGGCGAAGAGACCCAGTACTTC. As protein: CASSDGTGGEETQYF.

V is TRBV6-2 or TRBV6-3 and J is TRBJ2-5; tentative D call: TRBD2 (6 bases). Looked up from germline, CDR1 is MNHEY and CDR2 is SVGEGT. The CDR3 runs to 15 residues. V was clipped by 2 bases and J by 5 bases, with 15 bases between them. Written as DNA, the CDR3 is TGTGCCAGCAGTTACCTGGGGCAGGAGGGGGAGACCCAGTACTTC. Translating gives CASSYLGQEGETQYF.

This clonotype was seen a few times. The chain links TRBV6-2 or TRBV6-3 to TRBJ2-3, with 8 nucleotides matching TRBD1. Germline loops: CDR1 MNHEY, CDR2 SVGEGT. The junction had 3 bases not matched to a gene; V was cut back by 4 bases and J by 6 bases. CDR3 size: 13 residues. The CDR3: CASSWTGIDTQYF. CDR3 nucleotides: TGTGCCAGCAGTTGGACAGGGATTGATACGCAGTATTTT.

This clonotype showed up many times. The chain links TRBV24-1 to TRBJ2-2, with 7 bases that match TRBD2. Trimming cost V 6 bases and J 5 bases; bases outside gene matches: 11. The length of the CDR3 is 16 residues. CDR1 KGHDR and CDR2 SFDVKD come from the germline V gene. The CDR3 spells CATSHAGVVKTGELFF. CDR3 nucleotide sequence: TGTGCCACCAGTCACGCGGGAGTTGTTAAAACCGGGGAGCTGTTTTTT.

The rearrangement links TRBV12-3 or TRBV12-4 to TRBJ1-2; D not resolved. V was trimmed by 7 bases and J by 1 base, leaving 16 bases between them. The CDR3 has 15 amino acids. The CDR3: CASIYRLGFNYGYTF. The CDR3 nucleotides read TGTGCCAGCATCTACCGGCTGGGTTTTAACTATGGCTACACCTTC.